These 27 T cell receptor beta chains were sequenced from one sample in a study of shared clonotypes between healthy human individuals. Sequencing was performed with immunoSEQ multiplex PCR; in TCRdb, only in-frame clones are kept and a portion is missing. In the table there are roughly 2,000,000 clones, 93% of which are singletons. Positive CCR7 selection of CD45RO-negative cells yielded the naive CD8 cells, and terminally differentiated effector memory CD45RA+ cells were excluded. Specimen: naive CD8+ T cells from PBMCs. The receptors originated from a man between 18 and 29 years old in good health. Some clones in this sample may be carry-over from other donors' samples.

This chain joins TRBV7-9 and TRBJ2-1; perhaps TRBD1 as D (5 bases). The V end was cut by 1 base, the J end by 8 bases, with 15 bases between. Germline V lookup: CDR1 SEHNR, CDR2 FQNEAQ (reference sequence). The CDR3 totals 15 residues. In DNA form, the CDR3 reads TGTGCCAGCAGCTTAGTCGGCAGGGATGTGGATGAGCAGTTCTTC. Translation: CASSLVGRDVDEQFF.

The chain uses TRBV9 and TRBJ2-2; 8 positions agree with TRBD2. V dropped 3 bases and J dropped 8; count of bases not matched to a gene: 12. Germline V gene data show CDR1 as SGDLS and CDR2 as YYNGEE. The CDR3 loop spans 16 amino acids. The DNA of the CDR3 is TGTGCCAGCAGCGCTTCGGGAGGGCCAATGGGAGGGGAGCTGTTTTTT. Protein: CASSASGGPMGGELFF.

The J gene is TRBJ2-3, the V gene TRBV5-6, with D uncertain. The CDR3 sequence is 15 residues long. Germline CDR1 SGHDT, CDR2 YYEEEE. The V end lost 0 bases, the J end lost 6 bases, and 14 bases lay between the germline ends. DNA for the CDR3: TGTGCCAGCAGCTTGGGCGGCCAACTTAGGGATACGCAGTATTTT. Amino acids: CASSLGGQLRDTQYF.

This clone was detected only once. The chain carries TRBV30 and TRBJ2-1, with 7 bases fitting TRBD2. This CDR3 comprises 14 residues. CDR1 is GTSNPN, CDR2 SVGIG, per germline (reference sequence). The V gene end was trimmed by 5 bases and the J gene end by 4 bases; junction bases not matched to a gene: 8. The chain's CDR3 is CAWDWGGLYNEQFF. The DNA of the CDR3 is TGTGCCTGGGATTGGGGGGGACTGTACAATGAGCAGTTCTTC.

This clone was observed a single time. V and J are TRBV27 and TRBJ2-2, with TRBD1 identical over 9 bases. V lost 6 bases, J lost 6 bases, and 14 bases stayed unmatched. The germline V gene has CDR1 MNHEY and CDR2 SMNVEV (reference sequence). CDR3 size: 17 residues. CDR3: CASRQGEGTGRSGELFF. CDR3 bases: TGTGCCAGCAGGCAGGGGGAGGGGACAGGGCGGTCCGGGGAGCTGTTTTTT.

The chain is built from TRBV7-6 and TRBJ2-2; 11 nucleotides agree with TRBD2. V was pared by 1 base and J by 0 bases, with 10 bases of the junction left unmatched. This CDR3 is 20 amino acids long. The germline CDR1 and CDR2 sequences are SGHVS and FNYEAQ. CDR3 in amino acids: CASSLGQGLAGGPNTGELFF. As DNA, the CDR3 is TGTGCCAGCAGCTTAGGACAGGGGCTAGCGGGGGGACCGAACACCGGGGAGCTGTTTTTT.

CDR3 in DNA: TGCGCCAGCAGCCAAGTGACAGGGTATAGGGGCTACACCTTC. Translating it yields CASSQVTGYRGYTF. This chain joins TRBV4-1 and TRBJ1-2; 7 positions match TRBD1. This CDR3 has 14 amino acids. V was pared by 1 base and J by 8 bases, with 7 bases of the junction left unmatched. Germline assignment: CDR1 MGHRA and CDR2 YSYEKL.

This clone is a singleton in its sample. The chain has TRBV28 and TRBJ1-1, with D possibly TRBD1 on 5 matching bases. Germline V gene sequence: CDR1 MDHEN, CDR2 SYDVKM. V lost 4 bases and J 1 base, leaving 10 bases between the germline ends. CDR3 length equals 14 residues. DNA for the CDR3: TGTGCCAGCAGTTGGGGACTTAAGAACACTGAAGCTTTCTTT. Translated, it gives CASSWGLKNTEAFF.

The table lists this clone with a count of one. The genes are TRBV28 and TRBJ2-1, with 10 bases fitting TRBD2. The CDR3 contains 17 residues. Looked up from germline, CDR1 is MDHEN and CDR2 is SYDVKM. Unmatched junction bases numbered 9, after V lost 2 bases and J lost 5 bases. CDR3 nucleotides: TGTGCCAGCAGTTTAACCCTAGCGGGAGTAGCGCACAATGAGCAGTTCTTC. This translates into CASSLTLAGVAHNEQFF.

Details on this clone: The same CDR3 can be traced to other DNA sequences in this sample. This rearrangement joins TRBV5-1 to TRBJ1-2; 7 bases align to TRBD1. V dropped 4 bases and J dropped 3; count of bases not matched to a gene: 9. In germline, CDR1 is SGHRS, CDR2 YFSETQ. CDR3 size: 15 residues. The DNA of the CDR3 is TGCGCCAGCAGCCCAAGACAGGGAGGGGACTATGGCTACACCTTC. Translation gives CASSPRQGGDYGYTF.

The CDR3 region is CASLTRGGGYTF. Here the CDR3 DNA reads TGTGCCAGTTTGACGCGGGGTGGTGGCTACACCTTC. This chain connects TRBV2 to TRBJ1-2; D ambiguous. V was shortened by 9 bases and J by 7 bases, with 15 bases between the two germline ends. Germline lookup yields CDR1 SNHLY and CDR2 FYNNEI. This CDR3 has 12 amino acids.

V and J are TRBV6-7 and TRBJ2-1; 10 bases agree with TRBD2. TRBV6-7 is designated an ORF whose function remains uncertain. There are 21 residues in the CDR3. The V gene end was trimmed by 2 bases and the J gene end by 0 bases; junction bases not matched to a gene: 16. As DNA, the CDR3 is TGTGCCAGCAGTTACCCTCGAGCTCTAGCGGGAGCCTTCAGCTCCTACAATGAGCAGTTCTTC. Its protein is CASSYPRALAGAFSSYNEQFF.

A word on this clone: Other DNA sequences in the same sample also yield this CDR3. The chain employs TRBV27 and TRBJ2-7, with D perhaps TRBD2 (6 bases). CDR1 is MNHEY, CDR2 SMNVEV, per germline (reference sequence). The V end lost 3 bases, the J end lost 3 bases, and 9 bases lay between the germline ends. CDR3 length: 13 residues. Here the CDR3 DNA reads TGTGCCAGCAGTTTCGGGAGAAACTACGAGCAGTACTTC. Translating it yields CASSFGRNYEQYF.

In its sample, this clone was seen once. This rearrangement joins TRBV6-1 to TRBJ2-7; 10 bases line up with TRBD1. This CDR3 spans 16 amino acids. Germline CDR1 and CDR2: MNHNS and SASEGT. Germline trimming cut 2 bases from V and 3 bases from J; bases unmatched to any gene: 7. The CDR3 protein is CASSENFRDRGYEQYF. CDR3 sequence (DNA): TGTGCCAGCAGTGAAAACTTCCGGGACAGGGGCTACGAGCAGTACTTC.

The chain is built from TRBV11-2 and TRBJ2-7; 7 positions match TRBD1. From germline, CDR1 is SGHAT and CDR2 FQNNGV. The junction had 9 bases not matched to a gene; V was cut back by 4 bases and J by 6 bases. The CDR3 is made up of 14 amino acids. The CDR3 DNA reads TGTGCCAGCAGCTCAGCCGAGTACAGGGGCGAGCAGTACTTC. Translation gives CASSSAEYRGEQYF.

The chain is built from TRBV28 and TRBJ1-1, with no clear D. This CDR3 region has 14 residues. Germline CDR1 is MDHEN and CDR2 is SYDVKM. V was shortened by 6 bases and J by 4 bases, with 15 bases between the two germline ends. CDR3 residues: CASRPSLTSTEAFF. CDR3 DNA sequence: TGTGCCAGCAGGCCCTCACTTACGAGCACTGAAGCTTTCTTT.

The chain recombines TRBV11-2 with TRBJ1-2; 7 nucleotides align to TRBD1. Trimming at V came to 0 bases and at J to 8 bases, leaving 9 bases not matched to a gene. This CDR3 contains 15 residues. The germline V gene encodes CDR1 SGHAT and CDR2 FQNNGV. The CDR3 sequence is CASSLDPTGVYGYTF. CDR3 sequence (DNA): TGTGCCAGCAGCTTAGATCCTACAGGGGTTTACGGCTACACCTTC.

CDR3 in DNA: TGTGCCACCAGCAGAGATCATACAGGGGGGGAGCTGTTTTTT. The encoded protein is CATSRDHTGGELFF. The chain combines TRBV15 with TRBJ2-2; D may be TRBD1 (6 bases). V lost 0 bases to trimming and J lost 8 bases, with 10 bases between them. The CDR3 is 14 amino acids. Germline V gene lookup returns CDR1 LNHNV and CDR2 YYDKDF (reference sequence).

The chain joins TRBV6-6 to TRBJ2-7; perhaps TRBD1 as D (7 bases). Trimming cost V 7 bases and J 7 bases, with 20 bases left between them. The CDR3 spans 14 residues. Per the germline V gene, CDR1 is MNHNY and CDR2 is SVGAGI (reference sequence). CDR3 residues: CASNWRDSVLEQYF. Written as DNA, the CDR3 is TGTGCCAGCAACTGGAGGGACAGCGTATTGGAGCAGTACTTC.

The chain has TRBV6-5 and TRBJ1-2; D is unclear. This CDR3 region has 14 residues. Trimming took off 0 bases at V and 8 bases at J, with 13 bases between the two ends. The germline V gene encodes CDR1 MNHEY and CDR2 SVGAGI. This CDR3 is CASSYSEGSWGYTF. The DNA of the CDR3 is TGTGCCAGCAGTTACTCGGAGGGTTCTTGGGGCTACACCTTC.

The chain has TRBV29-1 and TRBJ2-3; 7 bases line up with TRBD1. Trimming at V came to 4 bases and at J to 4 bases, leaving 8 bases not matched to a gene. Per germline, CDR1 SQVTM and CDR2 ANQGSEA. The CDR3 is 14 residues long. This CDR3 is CSVVGGTGADTQYF. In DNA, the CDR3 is TGCAGCGTTGTAGGGGGCACAGGGGCAGATACGCAGTATTTT.

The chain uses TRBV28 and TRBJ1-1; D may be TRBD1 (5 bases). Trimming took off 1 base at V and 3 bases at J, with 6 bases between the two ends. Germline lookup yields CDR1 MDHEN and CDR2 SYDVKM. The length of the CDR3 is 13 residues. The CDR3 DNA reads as TGTGCCAGCAGTTTATCGACAGACACTGAAGCTTTCTTT. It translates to CASSLSTDTEAFF.

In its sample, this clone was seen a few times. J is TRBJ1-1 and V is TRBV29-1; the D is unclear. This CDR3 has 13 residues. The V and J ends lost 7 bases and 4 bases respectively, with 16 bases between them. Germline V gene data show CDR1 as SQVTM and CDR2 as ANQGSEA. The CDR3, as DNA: TGCAGCGCCACCCGCCGGGCGGGCACTGAAGCTTTCTTT. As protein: CSATRRAGTEAFF.

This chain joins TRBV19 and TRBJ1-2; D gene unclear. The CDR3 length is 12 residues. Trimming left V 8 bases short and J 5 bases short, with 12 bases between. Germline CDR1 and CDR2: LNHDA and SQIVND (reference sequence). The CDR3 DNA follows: TGTGCCAGTGCCGAACCGCAATATGGCTACACCTTC. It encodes CASAEPQYGYTF.

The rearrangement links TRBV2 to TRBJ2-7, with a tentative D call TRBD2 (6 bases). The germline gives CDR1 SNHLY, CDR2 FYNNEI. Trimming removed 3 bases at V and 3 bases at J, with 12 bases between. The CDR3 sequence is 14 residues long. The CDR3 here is CASSDSGSGYEQYF. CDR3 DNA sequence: TGTGCCAGCAGTGACTCCGGGAGCGGCTACGAGCAGTACTTC.

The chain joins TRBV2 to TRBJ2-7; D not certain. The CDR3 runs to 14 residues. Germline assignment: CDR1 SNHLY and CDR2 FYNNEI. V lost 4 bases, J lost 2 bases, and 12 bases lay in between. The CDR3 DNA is TGTGCCAGCAGTGTCACAGTCGCTACCTACGAGCAGTACTTC. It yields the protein CASSVTVATYEQYF. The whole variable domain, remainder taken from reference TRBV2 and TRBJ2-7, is EPEVTQTPSHQVTQMGQEVILRCVPISNHLYFYWYRQILGQKVEFLVSFYNNEISEKSEIFDDQFSVERPDGSNFTLKIRSTKLEDSAMYFCASSVTVATYEQYFGPGTRLTVT.

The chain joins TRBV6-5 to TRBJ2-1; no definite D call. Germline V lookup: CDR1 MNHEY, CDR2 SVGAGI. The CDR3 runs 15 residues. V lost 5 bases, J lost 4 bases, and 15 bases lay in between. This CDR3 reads CASSRREPTYNEQFF. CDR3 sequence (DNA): TGTGCCAGCAGTAGGAGAGAACCAACTTACAATGAGCAGTTCTTC.